What follows describes a single TCR beta chain. CDR3 length: 15 residues. Trimming removed 4 bases from V and 0 bases from J, with 10 bases in between. CDR1 is KGHSH and CDR2 is LQKENI in the germline V gene. This sample is drawn from a study of shared clonotypes between healthy human individuals. Here immunoSEQ multiplex PCR was the method, and the copy in TCRdb shows in-frame clones only, minus some. The data contain about 660,000 clones, approximately 79% of them singletons. The sequence was obtained from a woman in her 30s in good health. Sequencing input: memory CD4+ T cells sorted from blood. Subset given: CD45RA-negative fraction. V is TRBV18 and J is TRBJ1-3; D is ambiguous. CDR3 nucleotide sequence: TGTGCCAGCTCACGGGTATTCGGCTCTGGAAACACCATATATTTT. It yields the protein CASSRVFGSGNTIYF. The whole variable domain, filled in from reference TRBV18 and TRBJ1-3, reads NAGVMQNPRHLVRRRGQEARLRCSPMKGHSHVYWYRQLPEEGLKFMVYLQKENIIDESGMPKERFSAEFPKEGPSILRIQQVVRGDSAAYFCASSRVFGSGNTIYFGEGSWLTVV.